The rows below give T cell receptor beta chains drawn from one sample of a study of metastatic and nonmetastatic thyroid tumors. TCRdb recomputed clones from the PCR reads via MiXCR. This table has fewer than 11,000 clones, 32% appearing once. Sequencing was done on a sample of tumor tissue. The receptors originated from a female donor with papillary thyroid cancer or a benign thyroid nodule (not recorded which). Some clones in this sample may be carry-over from other donors' samples. The CDR3 runs from the conserved cysteine through the conserved F or W. The D gene is left open where the match is weak. Where a row states a size, it is once, few, many or the class of an expanded clone; other rows omit it.

TRBV19	-	TRBJ1-1	medium-sized	TGTGCCAGTAGAACAGGAGGCACTGAAGCTTTCTTT	CASRTGGTEAFF
TRBV29-1	-	TRBJ2-2	medium-sized	TGCAGCGTTGAAGACCCCCGGGGGTTAACCGGGGAGCTGTTTTTT	CSVEDPRGLTGELFF
TRBV2	-	TRBJ1-6	few	TGTGCCAGCCGGGTTTCCTATAATTCACCCCTCCACTTT	CASRVSYNSPLHF
TRBV11-2	TRBD1	TRBJ1-6	medium-sized	TGTGCCAGCAGCTTAGATGACCGGGACAGGGCCCACTTT	CASSLDDRDRAHF
TRBV11-2	TRBD2	TRBJ2-1	medium-sized	TGTGCCAGCAGCTTCGCTAGCGGTTACTACAATGAGCAGTTCTTC	CASSFASGYYNEQFF
TRBV7-6	-	TRBJ2-1	-	TGTGCCAGCAGCTGCTACTATCGGGATGTCAATGAGCAGTTCTTC	CASSCYYRDVNEQFF
TRBV19	-	TRBJ1-6	few	TGTGCCAGTAGGGAAGAGGGGAATTCACCCCTCCACTTT	CASREEGNSPLHF
TRBV27	-	TRBJ2-5	medium-sized	TGTGCCAGCAGTCCCTCCCGGGAGACCCAGTACTTC	CASSPSRETQYF
TRBV5-4	-	TRBJ2-5	-	TGTGCCAGCAGCTTGGATGGAAATACATTCCTTGAGACCCAGTACTTC	CASSLDGNTFLETQYF
TRBV11-1	TRBD2	TRBJ2-5	-	TGTGCCAGCAGATATTGGACTAGCGGGATGAGGCAAGATACCCAGTACTTC	CASRYWTSGMRQDTQYF
TRBV6-1	TRBD1	TRBJ1-2	-	TGTGCCAGCAGTGAGGACAGGGGGCGGTTGTGGGGCTACACCTTC	CASSEDRGRLWGYTF